This T cell receptor beta chain stems from a study of blood T cell repertoires in COVID-19. Study at large: T cells, B-cell-depleted T cells, or PBMCs supplied cDNA or gDNA.

As handled by the study authors: Amplification of reference gene primers provided the estimated nucleated cell counts. TCRdb's table, derived via immunoSEQ multiplex PCR, lists solely in-frame clones and lacks some. V and J calls and clone size follow that table, whereas D and trimming were derived from the DNA. The sample has around 65,000 clones, more than 75% seen once; the top ten hold 1.5% to 2%. Sequenced sample: peripheral blood. The sequence derives from a human donor in a cohort sampled during active COVID-19.

The CDR3 sequence is CATSRVELETQYF. Here the CDR3 DNA reads TGTGCCACCAGCAGAGTAGAACTGGAGACCCAGTACTTC. The chain has TRBV15 and TRBJ2-5; D unclear. Germline V CDR1 and CDR2: LNHNV, YYDKDF (reference sequence). Trimming cost V 1 base and J 5 bases, with 8 bases left between them. This CDR3 has 13 amino acids.